The 14 T cell receptor beta chains given below trace back to one sample, sequenced in a study of early T cells in non-severe SARS-CoV-2 infection. Each CDR3 protein is one row after TCRdb ran MiXCR on the 5' RACE reads. Seen here are some 64,000 distinct CDR3 sequences, roughly a sixth observed once, and the top ten hold 7.5% to 10%. The sample here was whole blood, taken at baseline. These receptors all come from an adult who was a healthcare worker with PCR-confirmed SARS-CoV-2 infection or an uninfected control (not recorded which).

The chain carries TRBV20-1 and TRBJ1-1; D is unclear. Between the trimmed V and J ends, which lost 0 bases and 5 bases, there was a span of 7 bases. The V gene's germline CDR1 is DFQATT and CDR2 SNEGSKA (reference sequence). This CDR3 has 12 residues. The chain's CDR3 is CSARESETEAFF. As DNA, the CDR3 is TGCAGTGCTAGAGAGTCAGAGACTGAAGCTTTCTTT.

V gene TRBV15 combines with J gene TRBJ1-1; D ambiguous. This CDR3 spans 13 amino acids. CDR1 is LNHNV, CDR2 YYDKDF, per germline (reference sequence). V was trimmed by 0 bases and J by 0 bases, leaving 2 bases between them. CDR3 protein: CATSRDMNTEAFF. The CDR3 DNA reads as TGTGCCACCAGCAGAGATATGAACACTGAAGCTTTCTTT.

This clonotype was picked up a small number of times. V and J are TRBV12-3 or TRBV12-4 and TRBJ2-1; the D gene is possibly TRBD2 (5 bases). This CDR3 is 14 amino acids long. The germline V and J ends were trimmed by 0 bases and 8 bases, with 11 bases remaining between them. CDR3 residues: CASSLAPGVYEQFF. CDR3 bases: TGTGCCAGCAGTTTAGCGCCCGGGGTGTATGAGCAGTTCTTC.

A few counts support this clonotype. The chain combines TRBV6-2 or TRBV6-3 with TRBJ1-1; D uncertain. The CDR3 is 14 amino acids. V was shortened by 5 bases and J by 4 bases, with 14 bases between the two germline ends. Germline CDR1 reads MNHEY; CDR2 reads SVGEGT. CDR3 in DNA: TGTGCCAGCAGTCCCACGGGAGGGAGCACTGAAGCTTTCTTT. Protein sequence: CASSPTGGSTEAFF.

The V and J genes are TRBV28 and TRBJ2-7; 7 bases line up with TRBD1. The J segment lost 7 bases and the V segment lost 5 bases, leaving 17 bases of the junction unmatched. This CDR3 contains 16 residues. Germline-derived CDR1 and CDR2 are MDHEN and SYDVKM. The CDR3 nucleotides are TGTGCCAGCAGTCCGCCATTAGGGACAGACAAGTTTGAGCAGTACTTC. Protein sequence: CASSPPLGTDKFEQYF.

The V call is TRBV7-2, the J call TRBJ1-1; D gene unclear. Germline assignment: CDR1 SGHTA and CDR2 FQGNSA. Trimming removed 1 base from V and 1 base from J, with 7 bases in between. The CDR3 runs to 14 residues. The CDR3 reads CASSLGASNTEAFF. The DNA for the CDR3 is TGTGCCAGCAGCTTAGGGGCTTCGAACACTGAAGCTTTCTTT.

This clonotype has a handful of counts. The rearrangement links TRBV20-1 to TRBJ2-5; D may match TRBD1 or TRBD2 (5 bases each). Trimming left V 3 bases short and J 6 bases short, with 11 bases between. CDR1 is DFQATT, CDR2 SNEGSKA, per germline (reference sequence). The CDR3 is 12 amino acids. In DNA form, the CDR3 reads TGCAGTGCTAGCGCAGGGACCCAGACCCAGTACTTC. Protein sequence: CSASAGTQTQYF.

This clonotype appeared a few times. The CDR3 spells CASSYWGRNSYEQYF. The CDR3 coding sequence is TGTGCCAGCAGTTACTGGGGACGGAACTCCTACGAGCAGTACTTC. This sequence joins TRBV6-2 or TRBV6-3 and TRBJ2-7; D may correspond to TRBD1 or TRBD2 (5 bases each). This CDR3 spans 15 amino acids. Trimming stripped 1 base from V and 0 bases from J, with 10 bases between. The germline gives CDR1 MNHEY, CDR2 SVGEGT.

This clonotype came up a few times. The V gene is TRBV7-2, the J gene TRBJ2-5, with TRBD2 identical over 10 bases. The CDR3 length is 14 residues. From germline, CDR1 is SGHTA and CDR2 FQGNSA. The V gene end was trimmed by 5 bases and the J gene end by 5 bases; junction bases not matched to a gene: 5. CDR3: CASSLSGRVETQYF. The DNA for the CDR3 is TGTGCCAGCAGCCTGAGCGGGAGGGTGGAGACCCAGTACTTC.

This clonotype was counted at least ten times. The chain is built from TRBV20-1 and TRBJ1-5; weak D call: TRBD1 (6 bases). CDR3 length: 15 amino acids. Germline lookup yields CDR1 DFQATT and CDR2 SNEGSKA (reference sequence). Trimming removed 6 bases from V and 1 base from J, with 16 bases in between. The CDR3 region is CSAHLGGRSNQPQHF. Written as DNA, the CDR3 is TGCAGTGCACACCTGGGGGGCAGGAGCAATCAGCCCCAGCATTTT.

This clonotype was picked up a small number of times. The chain employs TRBV5-6 and TRBJ1-1; D remains unclear. CDR3 size: 14 residues. Trimming cost V 7 bases and J 3 bases, with 16 bases left between them. Germline V gene lookup returns CDR1 SGHDT and CDR2 YYEEEE. CDR3 sequence (DNA): TGTGCCAGCTACAACAAGGACGGGTACACTGAAGCTTTCTTT. Translating gives CASYNKDGYTEAFF.

J is TRBJ1-6 and V is TRBV7-9; D ambiguous. Germline CDR1 and CDR2: SEHNR and FQNEAQ (reference sequence). The CDR3 is 14 residues long. Between the trimmed V and J ends, which lost 3 bases and 7 bases, there was a span of 10 bases. The CDR3 sequence: CASSFNPENSPLHF. DNA of the CDR3: TGTGCCAGCAGCTTTAATCCCGAGAATTCACCCCTCCACTTT. The variable domain in full, completed from reference TRBV7-9 and TRBJ1-6, reads DTGVSQNPRHKITKRGQNVTFRCDPISEHNRLYWYRQTLGQGPEFLTYFQNEAQLEKSRLLSDRFSAERPKGSFSTLEIQRTEQGDSAMYLCASSFNPENSPLHFGNGTRLTVT.

The genes are TRBV20-1 and TRBJ2-1, with D perhaps being TRBD1 or TRBD2 (5 bases each). The CDR3 totals 16 residues. Germline values: CDR1 DFQATT, CDR2 SNEGSKA (reference sequence). The V end was cut by 4 bases, the J end by 3 bases, with 19 bases between. The CDR3 sequence is CSAIRVGDSIYNEQFF. In nucleotides, the CDR3 is TGCAGTGCTATTCGGGTGGGAGACAGCATCTACAATGAGCAGTTCTTC.

The V gene is TRBV12-3 or TRBV12-4, the J gene TRBJ2-1; 7 bases match TRBD2. The CDR3 extends over 15 amino acids. V shed 3 bases, J shed 7 bases, and the junction held 9 bases outside the gene matches. This CDR3 reads CASSFVGAAGNEQFF. Written as DNA, the CDR3 is TGTGCCAGCAGTTTTGTAGGGGCAGCGGGGAATGAGCAGTTCTTC.